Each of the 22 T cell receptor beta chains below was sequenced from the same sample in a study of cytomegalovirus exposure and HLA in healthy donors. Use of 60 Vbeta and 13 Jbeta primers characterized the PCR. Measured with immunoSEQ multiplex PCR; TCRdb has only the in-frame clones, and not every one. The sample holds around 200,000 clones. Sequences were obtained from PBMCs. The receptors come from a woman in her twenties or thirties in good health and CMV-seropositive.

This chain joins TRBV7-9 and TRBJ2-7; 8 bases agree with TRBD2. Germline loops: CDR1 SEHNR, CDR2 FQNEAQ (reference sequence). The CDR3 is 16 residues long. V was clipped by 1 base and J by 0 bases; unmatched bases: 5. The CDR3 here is CASSLGAGGSSYEQYF. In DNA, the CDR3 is TGTGCCAGCAGCTTAGGGGCGGGAGGCTCCTCCTACGAGCAGTACTTC.

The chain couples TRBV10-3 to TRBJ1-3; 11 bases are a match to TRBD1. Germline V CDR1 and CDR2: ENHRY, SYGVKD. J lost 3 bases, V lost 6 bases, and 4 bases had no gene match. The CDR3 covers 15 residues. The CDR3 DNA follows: TGTGCCATCAGGGCCGGGACAGGGGGTGGAAACACCATATATTTT. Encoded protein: CAIRAGTGGGNTIYF.

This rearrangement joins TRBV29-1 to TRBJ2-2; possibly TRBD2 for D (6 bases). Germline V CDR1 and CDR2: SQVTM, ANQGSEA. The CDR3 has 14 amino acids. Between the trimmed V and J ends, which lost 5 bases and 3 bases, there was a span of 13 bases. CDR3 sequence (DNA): TGCAGCGTTTGGTATGCGGGGTACACCGGGGAGCTGTTTTTT. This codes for CSVWYAGYTGELFF.

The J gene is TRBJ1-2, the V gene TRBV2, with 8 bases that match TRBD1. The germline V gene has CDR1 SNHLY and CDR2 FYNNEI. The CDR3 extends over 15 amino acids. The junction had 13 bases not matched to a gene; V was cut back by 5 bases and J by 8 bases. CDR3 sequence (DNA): TGTGCCAGCAGTCTTTTCCGCGACAGGGGCGAGGGCTACACCTTC. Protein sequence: CASSLFRDRGEGYTF.

The CDR3 DNA reads as TGTGCCAGCCGACTAGCGGGCAAAGAGACCCAGTACTTC. Amino acid sequence: CASRLAGKETQYF. This rearrangement joins TRBV2 to TRBJ2-5; 10 bases line up with TRBD2. The junction had 3 bases not matched to a gene; V was cut back by 8 bases and J by 3 bases. The germline gives CDR1 SNHLY, CDR2 FYNNEI. The CDR3 is 13 residues long.

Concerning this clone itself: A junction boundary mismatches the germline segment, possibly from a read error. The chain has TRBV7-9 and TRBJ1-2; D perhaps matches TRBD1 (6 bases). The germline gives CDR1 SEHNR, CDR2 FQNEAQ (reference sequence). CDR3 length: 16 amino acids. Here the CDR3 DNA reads TGTGTCAGCAGCTCATCCTCAGGGGCCCTAGACTATGGCTACACCTTC. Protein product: CVSSSSSGALDYGYTF.

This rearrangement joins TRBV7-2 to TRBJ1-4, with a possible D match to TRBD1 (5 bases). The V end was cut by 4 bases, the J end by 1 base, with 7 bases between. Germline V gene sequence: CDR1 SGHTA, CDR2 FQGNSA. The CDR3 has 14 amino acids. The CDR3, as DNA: TGTGCCAGCAGCTGGGGGGAAACTAATGAAAAACTGTTTTTT. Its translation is CASSWGETNEKLFF. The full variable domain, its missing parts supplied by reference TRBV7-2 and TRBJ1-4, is GAGVSQSPSNKVTEKGKDVELRCDPISGHTALYWYRQSLGQGLEFLIYFQGNSAPDKSGLPSDRFSAERTGGSVSTLTIQRTQQEDSAVYLCASSWGETNEKLFFGSGTQLSVL.

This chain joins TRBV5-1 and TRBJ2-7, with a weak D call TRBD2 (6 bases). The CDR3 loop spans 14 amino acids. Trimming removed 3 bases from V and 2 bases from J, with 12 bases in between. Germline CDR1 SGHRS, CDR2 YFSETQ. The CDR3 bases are TGCGCCAGCAGCTCAGCGGGCCGAACCTACGAGCAGTACTTC. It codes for CASSSAGRTYEQYF. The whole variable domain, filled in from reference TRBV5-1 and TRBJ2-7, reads KAGVTQTPRYLIKTRGQQVTLSCSPISGHRSVSWYQQTPGQGLQFLFEYFSETQRNKGNFPGRFSGRQFSNSRSEMNVSTLELGDSALYLCASSSAGRTYEQYFGPGTRLTVT.

CDR3 coding DNA: TGTGCCAGCAGTGAAAATAGGAGGGGCGGGGGTTGGCAAGAGACCCAGTACTTC. Its translation: CASSENRRGGGWQETQYF. The chain is built from TRBV25-1 and TRBJ2-5; TRBD2 matches at 7 bases. This CDR3 has 18 amino acids. V lost 2 bases, J lost 2 bases, and 14 bases stayed unmatched. The V gene's germline CDR1 is MGHDK and CDR2 SYGVNS.

The DNA for the CDR3 is TGTGCCAGCAGCCAAAGACAGGGGGCCTACAATGAGCAGTTCTTC. The encoded protein is CASSQRQGAYNEQFF. V gene TRBV9 combines with J gene TRBJ2-1; 9 bases match TRBD1. Germline CDR1 reads SGDLS; CDR2 reads YYNGEE. Germline trimming cut 4 bases from V and 2 bases from J; bases unmatched to any gene: 4. This CDR3 contains 15 residues. The variable domain in full, completed from reference TRBV9 and TRBJ2-1, reads DSGVTQTPKHLITATGQRVTLRCSPRSGDLSVYWYQQSLDQGLQFLIQYYNGEERAKGNILERFSAQQFPDLHSELNLSSLELGDSALYFCASSQRQGAYNEQFFGPGTRLTVL.

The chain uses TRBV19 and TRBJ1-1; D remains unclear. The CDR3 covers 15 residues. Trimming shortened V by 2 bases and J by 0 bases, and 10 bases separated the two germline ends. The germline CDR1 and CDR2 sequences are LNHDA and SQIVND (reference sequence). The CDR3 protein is CASSILRNMNTEAFF. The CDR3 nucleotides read TGTGCCAGTAGTATATTAAGAAACATGAACACTGAAGCTTTCTTT.

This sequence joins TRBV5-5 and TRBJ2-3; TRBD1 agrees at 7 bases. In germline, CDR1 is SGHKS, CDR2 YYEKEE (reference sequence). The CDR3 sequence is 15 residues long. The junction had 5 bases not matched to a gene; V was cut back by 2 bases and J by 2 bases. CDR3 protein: CASSFDRANTDTQYF. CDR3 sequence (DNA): TGTGCCAGCAGCTTCGACAGGGCGAACACAGATACGCAGTATTTT. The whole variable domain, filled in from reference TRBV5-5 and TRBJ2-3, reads DAGVTQSPTHLIKTRGQQVTLRCSPISGHKSVSWYQQVLGQGPQFIFQYYEKEERGRGNFPDRFSARQFPNYSSELNVNALLLGDSALYLCASSFDRANTDTQYFGPGTRLTVL.

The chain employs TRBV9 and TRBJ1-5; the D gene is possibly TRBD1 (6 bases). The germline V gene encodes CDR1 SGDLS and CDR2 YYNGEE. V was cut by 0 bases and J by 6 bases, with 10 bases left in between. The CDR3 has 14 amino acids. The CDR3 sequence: CASSVGGGPQPQHF. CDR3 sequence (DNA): TGTGCCAGCAGCGTAGGCGGGGGGCCTCAGCCCCAGCATTTT.

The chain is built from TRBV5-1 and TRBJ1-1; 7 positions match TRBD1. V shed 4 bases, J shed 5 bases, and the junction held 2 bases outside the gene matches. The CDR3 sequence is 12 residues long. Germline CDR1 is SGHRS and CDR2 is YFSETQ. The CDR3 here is CASSETGTEAFF. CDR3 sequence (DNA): TGCGCCAGCAGCGAGACAGGGACTGAAGCTTTCTTT.

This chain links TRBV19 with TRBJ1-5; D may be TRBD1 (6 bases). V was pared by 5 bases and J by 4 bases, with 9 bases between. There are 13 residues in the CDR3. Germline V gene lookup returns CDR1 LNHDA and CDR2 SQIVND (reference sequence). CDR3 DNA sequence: TGTGCCAGTAGTCGCAGGGGAAATCAGCCCCAGCATTTT. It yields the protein CASSRRGNQPQHF.

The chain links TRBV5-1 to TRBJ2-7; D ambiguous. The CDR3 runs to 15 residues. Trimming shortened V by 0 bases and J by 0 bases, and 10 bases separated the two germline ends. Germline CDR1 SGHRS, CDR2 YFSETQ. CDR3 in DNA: TGCGCCAGCAGCTTGGCTGGGCCCAGCTCCTACGAGCAGTACTTC. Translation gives CASSLAGPSSYEQYF. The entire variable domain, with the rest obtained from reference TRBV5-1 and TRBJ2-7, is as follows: KAGVTQTPRYLIKTRGQQVTLSCSPISGHRSVSWYQQTPGQGLQFLFEYFSETQRNKGNFPGRFSGRQFSNSRSEMNVSTLELGDSALYLCASSLAGPSSYEQYFGPGTRLTVT.

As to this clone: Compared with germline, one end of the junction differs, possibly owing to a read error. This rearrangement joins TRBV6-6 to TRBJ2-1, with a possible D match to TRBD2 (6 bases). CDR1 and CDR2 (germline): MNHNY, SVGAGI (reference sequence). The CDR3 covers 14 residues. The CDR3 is CASSYGGIYNGQFF. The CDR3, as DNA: TGTGCCAGCAGTTACGGGGGGATCTACAATGGGCAGTTCTTC.

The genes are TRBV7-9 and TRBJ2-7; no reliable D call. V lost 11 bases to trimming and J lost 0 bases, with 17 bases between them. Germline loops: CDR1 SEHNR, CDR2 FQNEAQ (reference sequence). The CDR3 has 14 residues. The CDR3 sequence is CASSTTVNSYEQYF. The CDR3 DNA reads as TGTGCCTCTTCCACCACTGTAAACTCCTACGAGCAGTACTTC.

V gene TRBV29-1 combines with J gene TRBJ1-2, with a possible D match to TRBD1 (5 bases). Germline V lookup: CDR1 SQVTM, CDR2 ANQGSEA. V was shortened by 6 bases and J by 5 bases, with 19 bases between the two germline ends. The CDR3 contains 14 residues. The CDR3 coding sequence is TGCAGCGTGTGGGGGGGTGGAGCGGCGTATGGCTACACCTTC. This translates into CSVWGGGAAYGYTF.

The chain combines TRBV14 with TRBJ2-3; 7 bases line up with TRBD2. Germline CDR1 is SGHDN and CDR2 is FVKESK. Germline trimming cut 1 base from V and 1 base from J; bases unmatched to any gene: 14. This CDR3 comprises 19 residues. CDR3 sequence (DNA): TGTGCCAGCAGCCAAGTTGAACGGGGGGTCGGAAGTCGCACAGATACGCAGTATTTT. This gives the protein CASSQVERGVGSRTDTQYF.

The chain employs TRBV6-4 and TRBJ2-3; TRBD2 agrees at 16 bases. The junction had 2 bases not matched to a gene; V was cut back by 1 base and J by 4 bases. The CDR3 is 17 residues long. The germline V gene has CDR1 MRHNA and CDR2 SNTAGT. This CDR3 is CASSDFGTSGGADTQYF. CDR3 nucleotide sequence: TGTGCCAGCAGTGACTTCGGGACTAGCGGGGGGGCAGATACGCAGTATTTT.

The CDR3 sequence is CSVADRGSREQYF. CDR3 coding DNA: TGCAGCGTTGCCGACCGGGGATCGCGGGAGCAGTACTTC. The chain is built from TRBV29-1 and TRBJ2-7, with D possibly being TRBD2 (5 bases). Deletions cut 4 bases from V and 7 bases from J, with 17 bases between. Germline V gives CDR1 SQVTM, CDR2 ANQGSEA. The CDR3 totals 13 residues.